These 15 T cell receptor beta chains share one sample of origin, sequenced in a study of T cell responses to AZD1222 COVID-19 vaccine. Profiled with immunoSEQ multiplex PCR; TCRdb holds only in-frame clones, not every one. Of some 200,000 clones listed, about nine tenths were seen once; the top ten hold more than 0.75%. The source material was peripheral blood, sampled on day 0 of AZD1222 vaccination. Every receptor here comes from an adult in good health.

The V and J genes are TRBV3-1 (or the pseudogene TRBV3-2) and TRBJ2-6; TRBD1 might be the D (6 bases). Trimming removed 0 bases from V and 1 base from J, with 10 bases in between. The length of the CDR3 is 17 residues. Germline CDR1 is LGHDT and CDR2 is YNNKEL (reference sequence). The CDR3 coding sequence is TGTGCCAGCAGCCAAGATAGGGGGAGATCTGGGGCCAACGTCCTGACTTTC. The encoded protein is CASSQDRGRSGANVLTF.

The chain carries TRBV28 and TRBJ2-2; perhaps TRBD1 as D (5 bases). CDR1 MDHEN and CDR2 SYDVKM come from the germline V gene. This CDR3 has 15 amino acids. V shed 3 bases and J shed 4 bases, with 12 bases lying between them. The chain's CDR3 is CASSFSGSSTGELFF. The CDR3 nucleotides are TGTGCCAGCAGTTTTTCAGGGTCTTCCACCGGGGAGCTGTTTTTT.

The rearrangement uses TRBV5-1 and TRBJ2-1; 7 bases agree with TRBD2. With V trimmed by 4 bases and J by 0 bases, 7 bases remained unmatched. The CDR3 is 16 amino acids. The germline V gene encodes CDR1 SGHRS and CDR2 YFSETQ. The CDR3 spells CASSRPERGSYNEQFF. Written as DNA, the CDR3 is TGCGCCAGCAGCCGTCCGGAGCGGGGCTCCTACAATGAGCAGTTCTTC.

The chain carries TRBV4-3 and TRBJ2-7, with 12 bases identical to TRBD1. The V and J ends lost 0 bases and 2 bases, in that order; junction bases with no gene match: 11. Germline loops: CDR1 LGHNA, CDR2 YSLEER. The CDR3 totals 19 residues. The CDR3 reads CASSQDWGTGGANAYEQYF. The CDR3 region has the DNA TGCGCCAGCAGCCAAGATTGGGGGACAGGGGGCGCCAACGCCTACGAGCAGTACTTC.

CDR3 sequence (DNA): TGTGCCATCAGCCCCACAGGGGTGAATGGCTACACCTTC. This codes for CAISPTGVNGYTF. The chain couples TRBV10-3 to TRBJ1-2, with 7 bases identical to TRBD1. The CDR3 is 13 residues long. Per the germline V gene, CDR1 is ENHRY and CDR2 is SYGVKD. V shed 6 bases, J shed 6 bases, and the junction held 7 bases outside the gene matches.

The CDR3 DNA reads TGCGCCAGCAGCTTGCGGGGGGTGGTAAATGAAAAACTGTTTTTT. This encodes CASSLRGVVNEKLFF. V usage is TRBV5-1 and J usage is TRBJ1-4; D may be TRBD1 (5 bases). V shed 1 base and J shed 5 bases, with 12 bases lying between them. Per the germline V gene, CDR1 is SGHRS and CDR2 is YFSETQ. The CDR3 extends over 15 amino acids.

V is TRBV14 and J is TRBJ2-7; D uncertain. Per the germline V gene, CDR1 is SGHDN and CDR2 is FVKESK. This CDR3 has 14 amino acids. Trimming took 1 base from V and 0 from J, leaving 7 bases between them. CDR3 in amino acids: CASSQAPSSYEQYF. As DNA, the CDR3 is TGTGCCAGCAGCCAAGCTCCGTCCTCCTACGAGCAGTACTTC.

The chain couples TRBV18 to TRBJ2-3; D gene unclear. Trimming removed 2 bases at V and 5 bases at J, with 5 bases between. Germline CDR1 KGHSH, CDR2 LQKENI. This CDR3 region has 12 residues. CDR3 sequence (DNA): TGTGCCAGCTCACCAGTTGGAGATACGCAGTATTTT. This encodes CASSPVGDTQYF.

This chain connects TRBV4-2 to TRBJ2-1; D possibly corresponds to TRBD1 (6 bases). The germline V and J ends were trimmed by 1 base and 5 bases, with 15 bases remaining between them. The V gene's germline CDR1 is LGHNA and CDR2 YNFKEQ. The CDR3 has 16 residues. The CDR3 bases are TGTGCCAGCAGCCAAGGAGGGCAGGGGAGAGACAATGAGCAGTTCTTC. Translation: CASSQGGQGRDNEQFF.

The chain carries TRBV7-9 and TRBJ1-1; D uncertain. The CDR3 totals 13 residues. Germline CDR1 SEHNR, CDR2 FQNEAQ (reference sequence). Trimming stripped 2 bases from V and 3 bases from J, with 7 bases between. CDR3 residues: CASSLFGDTEAFF. In DNA, the CDR3 is TGTGCCAGCAGCTTATTCGGGGACACTGAAGCTTTCTTT.

The chain combines TRBV27 with TRBJ2-2; 9 bases are shared with TRBD1. V shed 3 bases and J 5 bases; nucleotides not matched to a gene: 4. Germline V gives CDR1 MNHEY, CDR2 SMNVEV (reference sequence). CDR3 size: 15 residues. The CDR3 region has the DNA TGTGCCAGCAGTTTTGGGACAGGGAAAACCGGGGAGCTGTTTTTT. Its protein is CASSFGTGKTGELFF.

This sequence joins TRBV5-1 and TRBJ2-1; perhaps D is TRBD1 or TRBD2 (5 bases each). Germline V gene data show CDR1 as SGHRS and CDR2 as YFSETQ. The germline V and J ends were trimmed by 3 bases and 6 bases, with 10 bases remaining between them. This CDR3 contains 13 residues. The CDR3: CASSWGSGNEQFF. CDR3 in DNA: TGCGCCAGCAGCTGGGGGAGCGGCAATGAGCAGTTCTTC.

The chain recombines TRBV28 with TRBJ1-6; D is uncertain. The germline CDR1 and CDR2 sequences are MDHEN and SYDVKM. The ends were cut back, 1 base at V and 0 bases at J, with 13 bases in the middle. The CDR3 is made up of 18 amino acids. The CDR3 sequence: CASSLSLGLGSYNSPLHF. CDR3 DNA sequence: TGTGCCAGCAGTTTATCTCTGGGGTTGGGCTCCTATAATTCACCCCTCCACTTT.

This rearrangement joins TRBV12-3 or TRBV12-4 to TRBJ1-2; D call uncertain. V was pared by 5 bases and J by 7 bases, with 11 bases between. This CDR3 spans 12 amino acids. CDR3 in DNA: TGTGCCAGCAGTGGGCCCGATAGTGGCTACACCTTC. Amino acid sequence: CASSGPDSGYTF.

V and J are TRBV27 and TRBJ2-5; 9 bases fit TRBD2. Germline V gives CDR1 MNHEY, CDR2 SMNVEV (reference sequence). The J segment lost 1 base and the V segment lost 6 bases, leaving 3 bases of the junction unmatched. The CDR3 spans 14 residues. CDR3 sequence (DNA): TGTGCCAGCAGACGACTAGCGGTCCAAGAGACCCAGTACTTC. This gives the protein CASRRLAVQETQYF.